Below are 20 T cell receptor beta chains sequenced from a single sample in a study of response to subunit inactivated influenza vaccine (dated by TCRdb to 2016 to 2019). Library generation was performed with RT-PCR. Sequencing used an Illumina HiSeq 2500. Through fastp at Q25 and MiXCR, TCRdb rebuilt clones from the public reads, retaining in-frame beta chains. Under each unique CDR3 protein, matching rows form one entry showing the most common genes and DNA. The sample yields about 500,000 distinct CDR3 sequences; 7.2% were counted once. Together, the top ten hold around 12% of the sample. The sequenced sample was PBMCs from blood, obtained around 2 years after vaccination. All receptors derive from a man in his fifties or sixties who received an inactivated influenza vaccine. Donor details come from another sample of the same person, matched by shared clones.

This clonotype was counted ten times or more. The chain is built from TRBV7-6 and TRBJ2-7, with 7 nucleotides matching TRBD1. Germline V gives CDR1 SGHVS, CDR2 FNYEAQ. There are 15 residues in the CDR3. The V gene end was trimmed by 5 bases and the J gene end by 2 bases; junction bases not matched to a gene: 9. CDR3 DNA sequence: TGTGCCAGCAGCCGTCTGGGACAGTCGACCTACGAGCAGTACTTC. Protein: CASSRLGQSTYEQYF.

The table lists this clonotype with a few counts. V gene TRBV4-1 combines with J gene TRBJ2-2, with 7 bases matching TRBD2. Trimming took 3 bases from V and 0 from J; bases not matched to a gene: 10. The length of the CDR3 is 18 residues. CDR1 is MGHRA and CDR2 is YSYEKL in the germline V gene. The CDR3 DNA reads as TGCGCCAGCAGCCAGCCACCAGGGCGGGGGACGAACACCGGGGAGCTGTTTTTT. It encodes CASSQPPGRGTNTGELFF.

This clonotype was seen at least ten times. The V and J genes are TRBV6-1 and TRBJ2-7, with 10 bases lining up with TRBD1. Losses at the gene ends were 4 bases for V and 0 bases for J; bases not matched to a gene: 6. Germline CDR1 and CDR2: MNHNS and SASEGT. This CDR3 has 16 amino acids. The CDR3 sequence: CASSVGGTGASYEQYF. The CDR3 DNA sequence: TGTGCCAGCAGTGTAGGCGGGACAGGGGCCTCCTACGAGCAGTACTTC.

In its sample, this clonotype was seen many times. V gene TRBV20-1 combines with J gene TRBJ1-1; D gene uncertain. The CDR3 extends over 13 amino acids. Germline V gene sequence: CDR1 DFQATT, CDR2 SNEGSKA (reference sequence). The germline V and J ends were trimmed by 6 bases and 4 bases, with 15 bases remaining between them. CDR3 nucleotide sequence: TGCAGTGCCCTCGGCGGAGGGCCCACTGAAGCTTTCTTT. Translating it yields CSALGGGPTEAFF.

This clonotype has a handful of counts. The chain is built from TRBV28 and TRBJ2-1; TRBD1 matches 9 bases. After removal of 4 bases from V and 6 bases from J, the junction contained 4 bases not matched to a gene. CDR1 is MDHEN, CDR2 SYDVKM, per germline. The length of the CDR3 is 14 residues. Written as DNA, the CDR3 is TGTGCCAGCAGTTCCGGGACAGGGTTCAATGAGCAGTTCTTC. Translated: CASSSGTGFNEQFF.

This chain joins TRBV4-2 and TRBJ1-1; D is unclear. From germline, CDR1 is LGHNA and CDR2 YNFKEQ. The ends were cut back, 0 bases at V and 1 base at J, with 9 bases in the middle. The CDR3 is 15 amino acids. This chain's CDR3 is CASSQDVNRNTEAFF. The CDR3 DNA sequence: TGTGCCAGCAGCCAAGATGTGAACAGGAACACTGAAGCTTTCTTT.

V usage is TRBV3-1 and J usage is TRBJ2-4, with D perhaps TRBD1 (6 bases). The CDR3 extends over 14 amino acids. Trimming stripped 6 bases from V and 6 bases from J, with 15 bases between. Germline CDR1 LGHDT, CDR2 YNNKEL (reference sequence). The DNA for the CDR3 is TGTGCCAGCAGACCAAGACGGACAGCAAACATTCAGTACTTC. As protein: CASRPRRTANIQYF.

The chain couples TRBV12-3 or TRBV12-4 to TRBJ2-1; 11 bases are shared with TRBD2. The CDR3 sequence is 15 residues long. V dropped 6 bases and J dropped 2; count of bases not matched to a gene: 3. In nucleotides, the CDR3 is TGTGCCAGCAGATATAGCGGGGGGGCCTACAATGAGCAGTTCTTC. This sequence encodes CASRYSGGAYNEQFF.

This clonotype occurred many times. The chain has TRBV3-1 and TRBJ2-3; D is possibly TRBD2 (5 bases). The CDR3 is 14 amino acids. The germline V gene has CDR1 LGHDT and CDR2 YNNKEL (reference sequence). V was clipped by 5 bases and J by 7 bases, with 16 bases between them. CDR3 coding DNA: TGTGCCAGCAGCGTTCGGACTCCCCCTAATACGCAGTATTTT. Residues: CASSVRTPPNTQYF.

CDR3 nucleotide sequence: TGTGCCAGCAGCTTATACTCTAGCGGGGGGATCATAGAGACCCAGTACTTC. Protein sequence: CASSLYSSGGIIETQYF. The J gene is TRBJ2-5, the V gene TRBV7-9; 11 nucleotides match TRBD2. The CDR3 totals 17 residues. J was trimmed by 4 bases and V by 2 bases; bases with no gene match: 9. The V gene's germline CDR1 is SEHNR and CDR2 FQNEAQ (reference sequence).

This rearrangement joins TRBV7-2 to TRBJ1-1; 8 bases agree with TRBD1. V was clipped by 5 bases and J by 5 bases; unmatched bases: 7. The CDR3 sequence is 14 residues long. The V gene's germline CDR1 is SGHTA and CDR2 FQGNSA. The CDR3 region has the DNA TGTGCCAGCAGCCCGAACAGGGGGGAAACTGAAGCTTTCTTT. It specifies CASSPNRGETEAFF. Using reference TRBV7-2 and TRBJ1-1 for the parts outside the CDR3, the full variable domain is GAGVSQSPSNKVTEKGKDVELRCDPISGHTALYWYRQSLGQGLEFLIYFQGNSAPDKSGLPSDRFSAERTGGSVSTLTIQRTQQEDSAVYLCASSPNRGETEAFFGQGTRLTVV.

A few counts support this clonotype. The J gene is TRBJ2-1, the V gene TRBV20-1; TRBD2 agrees at 7 bases. V lost 2 bases to trimming and J lost 7 bases; unmatched junction nucleotides: 8. CDR3 size: 14 residues. Looked up from germline, CDR1 is DFQATT and CDR2 is SNEGSKA (reference sequence). The CDR3 nucleotides read TGCAGTGCTAGACAGCCCCTCGGGGGGAATGAGCAGTTCTTC. Translation: CSARQPLGGNEQFF.

The sample holds many counts of this clonotype. CDR3 sequence (DNA): TGCAGTGCTAAAGGGACGGAGAACACTGAAGCTTTCTTT. This encodes CSAKGTENTEAFF. V gene TRBV20-1 combines with J gene TRBJ1-1; tentative D call: TRBD1 (5 bases). The CDR3 extends over 13 amino acids. Germline V lookup: CDR1 DFQATT, CDR2 SNEGSKA (reference sequence). V shed 4 bases and J shed 1 base, with 10 bases lying between them.

A few counts support this clonotype. The rearrangement links TRBV18 to TRBJ2-7, with D possibly matching TRBD2 (6 bases). CDR1 is KGHSH, CDR2 LQKENI, per germline. V dropped 3 bases and J dropped 3 bases, with 15 bases sitting between them. The CDR3 covers 15 residues. The DNA for the CDR3 is TGTGCCAGCTCACCGGCGCGGGACGGCTTCTACGAGCAGTACTTC. Translation: CASSPARDGFYEQYF.

As for this clonotype: Since a much larger clone is just one base distant, this may be a read error. The chain employs TRBV7-6 and TRBJ2-2, with unresolved D. Germline V gives CDR1 SGHVS, CDR2 FNYEAQ. This CDR3 has 11 amino acids. The CDR3 is CSSSLPRELFF. The CDR3, as DNA: TGTTCCAGCAGCTTACCTCGGGAGCTGTTTTTT.

The rearrangement uses TRBV12-3 or TRBV12-4 and TRBJ1-5; TRBD1 is a possible D gene (5 bases). This CDR3 contains 14 residues. The V end lost 3 bases, the J end lost 2 bases, and 8 bases lay between the germline ends. The CDR3: CASSFWGGNQPQHF. As DNA, the CDR3 is TGTGCCAGCAGTTTCTGGGGGGGCAATCAGCCCCAGCATTTT.

In the case of this clonotype: Germline and junction disagree at one end, which may indicate a read error. This chain links TRBV5-1 with TRBJ2-3, with D maybe TRBD1 (5 bases). Per germline, CDR1 SGHRS and CDR2 YFSETQ. This CDR3 is built from 14 residues. The DNA of the CDR3 is TGCGCCGGCAGCAGCTTACCAGGGTCAGATACGCAGTATTTT. Its translation is CAGSSLPGSDTQYF. The full variable domain, its missing parts supplied by reference TRBV5-1 and TRBJ2-3, is KAGVTQTPRYLIKTRGQQVTLSCSPISGHRSVSWYQQTPGQGLQFLFEYFSETQRNKGNFPGRFSGRQFSNSRSEMNVSTLELGDSALYLCAGSSLPGSDTQYFGPGTRLTVL.

The V call is TRBV6-5, the J call TRBJ2-2, with D hard to call. V lost 6 bases and J 2 bases, leaving 19 bases between the germline ends. The germline CDR1 and CDR2 sequences are MNHEY and SVGAGI. The CDR3 extends over 17 amino acids. This chain's CDR3 is CASRSRVGSFNTGELFF. The CDR3 bases are TGTGCCAGCAGGTCTCGGGTGGGGTCATTTAACACCGGGGAGCTGTTTTTT.

The sample holds one count of this clonotype. The genes are TRBV7-2 and TRBJ2-7; TRBD2 aligns across 8 bases. Germline values: CDR1 SGHTA, CDR2 FQGNSA. V dropped 5 bases and J dropped 4; count of bases not matched to a gene: 16. The CDR3 loop spans 17 amino acids. CDR3 in DNA: TGTGCCAGCAGCCCCCGGCGGTGGGGTGGCGGGAGGTACGAGCAGTACTTC. Protein: CASSPRRWGGGRYEQYF.

This clonotype was recorded at least ten times. The gene calls are TRBV5-1 and TRBJ2-2, with D unclear. The ends were cut back, 0 bases at V and 0 bases at J, with 6 bases in the middle. Looked up from germline, CDR1 is SGHRS and CDR2 is YFSETQ. The CDR3 runs 15 residues. In DNA, the CDR3 is TGCGCCAGCAGCTTGGGACACTCGAACACCGGGGAGCTGTTTTTT. Protein product: CASSLGHSNTGELFF.